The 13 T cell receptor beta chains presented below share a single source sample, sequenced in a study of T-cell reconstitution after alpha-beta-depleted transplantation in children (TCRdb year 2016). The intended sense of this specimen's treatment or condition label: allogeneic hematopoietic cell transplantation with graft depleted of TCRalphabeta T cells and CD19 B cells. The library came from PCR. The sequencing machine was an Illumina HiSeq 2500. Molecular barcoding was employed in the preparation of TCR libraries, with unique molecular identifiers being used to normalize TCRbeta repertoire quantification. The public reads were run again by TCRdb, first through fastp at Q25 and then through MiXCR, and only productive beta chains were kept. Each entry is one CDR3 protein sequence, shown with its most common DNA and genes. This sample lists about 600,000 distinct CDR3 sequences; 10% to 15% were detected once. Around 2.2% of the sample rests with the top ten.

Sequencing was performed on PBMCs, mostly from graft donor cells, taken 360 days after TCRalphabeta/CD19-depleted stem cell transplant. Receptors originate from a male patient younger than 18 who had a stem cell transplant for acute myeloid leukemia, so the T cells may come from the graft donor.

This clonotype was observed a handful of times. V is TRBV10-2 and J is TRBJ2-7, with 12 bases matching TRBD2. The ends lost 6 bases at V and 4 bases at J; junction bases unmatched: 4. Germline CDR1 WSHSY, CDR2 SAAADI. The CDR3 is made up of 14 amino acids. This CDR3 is CASRGTSGRYEQYF. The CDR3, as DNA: TGCGCCAGCAGAGGAACTAGCGGGAGGTACGAGCAGTACTTC.

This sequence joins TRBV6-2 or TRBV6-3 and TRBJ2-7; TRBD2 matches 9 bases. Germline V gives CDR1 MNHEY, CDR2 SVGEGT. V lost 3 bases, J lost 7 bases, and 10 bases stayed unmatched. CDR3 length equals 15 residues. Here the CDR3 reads CASSYLIAGEGEQYF. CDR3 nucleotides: TGTGCCAGCAGTTATTTGATAGCGGGAGAAGGTGAGCAGTACTTC.

CDR3 sequence reads: CASSLPYREAFF. The CDR3 DNA follows: TGTGCCAGCAGTTTACCTTACAGGGAAGCTTTCTTT. The chain combines TRBV28 with TRBJ1-1, with a tentative D call TRBD1 (5 bases). This CDR3 is built from 12 residues. In germline, CDR1 is MDHEN, CDR2 SYDVKM. V was pared by 2 bases and J by 8 bases, with 9 bases between.

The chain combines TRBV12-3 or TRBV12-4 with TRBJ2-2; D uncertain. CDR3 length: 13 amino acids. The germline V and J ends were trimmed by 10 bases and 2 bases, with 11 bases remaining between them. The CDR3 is CATPLTNTGELFF. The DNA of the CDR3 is TGTGCCACCCCACTCACAAACACCGGGGAGCTGTTTTTT.

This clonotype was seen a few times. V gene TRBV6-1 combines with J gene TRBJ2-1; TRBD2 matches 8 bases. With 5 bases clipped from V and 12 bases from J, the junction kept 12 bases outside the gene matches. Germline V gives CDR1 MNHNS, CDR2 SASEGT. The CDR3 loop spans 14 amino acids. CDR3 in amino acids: CASSLGTRAERQFF. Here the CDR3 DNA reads TGTGCCAGCAGTCTTGGGACTAGAGCGGAGCGGCAGTTCTTC.

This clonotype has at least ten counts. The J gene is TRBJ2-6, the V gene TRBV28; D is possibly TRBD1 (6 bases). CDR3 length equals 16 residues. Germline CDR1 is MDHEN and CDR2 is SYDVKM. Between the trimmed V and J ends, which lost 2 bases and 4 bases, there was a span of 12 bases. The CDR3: CASSLVTGSGANVLTF. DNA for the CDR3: TGTGCCAGCAGTTTAGTTACAGGGTCCGGGGCCAACGTCCTGACTTTC.

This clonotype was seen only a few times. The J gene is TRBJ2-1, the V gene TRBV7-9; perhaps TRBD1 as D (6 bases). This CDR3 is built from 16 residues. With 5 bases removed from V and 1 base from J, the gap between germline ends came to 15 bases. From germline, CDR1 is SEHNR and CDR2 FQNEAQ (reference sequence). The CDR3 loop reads CASSPSRTVSYNEQFF. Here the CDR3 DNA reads TGTGCCAGCAGCCCGTCTAGGACAGTGTCCTACAATGAGCAGTTCTTC.

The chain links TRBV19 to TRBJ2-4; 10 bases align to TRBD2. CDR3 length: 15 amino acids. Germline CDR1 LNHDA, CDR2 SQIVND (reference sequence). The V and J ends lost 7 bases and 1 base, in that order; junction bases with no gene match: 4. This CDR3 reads CASNPGLAAKNIQYF. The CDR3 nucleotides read TGTGCCAGTAACCCGGGACTAGCGGCCAAAAACATTCAGTACTTC.

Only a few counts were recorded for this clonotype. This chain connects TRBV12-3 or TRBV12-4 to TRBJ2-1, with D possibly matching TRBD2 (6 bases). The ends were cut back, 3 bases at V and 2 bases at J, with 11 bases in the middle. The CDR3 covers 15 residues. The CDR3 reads CASSLEDYPYNEQFF. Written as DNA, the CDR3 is TGTGCCAGCAGTTTGGAGGACTACCCCTACAATGAGCAGTTCTTC.

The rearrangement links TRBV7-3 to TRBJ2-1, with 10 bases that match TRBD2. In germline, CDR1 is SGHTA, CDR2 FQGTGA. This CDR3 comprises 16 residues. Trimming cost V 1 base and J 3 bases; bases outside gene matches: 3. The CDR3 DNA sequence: TGTGCCAGCAGCTTAAGCGGGACTAGCGTCTACAATGAGCAGTTCTTC. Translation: CASSLSGTSVYNEQFF.

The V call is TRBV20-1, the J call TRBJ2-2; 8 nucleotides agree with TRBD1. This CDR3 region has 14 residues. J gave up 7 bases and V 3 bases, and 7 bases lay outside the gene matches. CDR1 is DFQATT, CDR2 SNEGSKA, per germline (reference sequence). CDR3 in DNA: TGCAGTGCTAGGGTTCAGGGGGCCAGCGGGGAGCTGTTTTTT. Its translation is CSARVQGASGELFF.

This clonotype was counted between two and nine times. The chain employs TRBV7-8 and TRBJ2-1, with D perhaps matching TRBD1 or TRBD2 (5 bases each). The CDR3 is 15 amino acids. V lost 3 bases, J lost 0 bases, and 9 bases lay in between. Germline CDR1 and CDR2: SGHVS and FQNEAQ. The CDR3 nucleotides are TGTGCCAGCAGCTTTTTGAGGGGCTCCTACAATGAGCAGTTCTTC. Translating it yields CASSFLRGSYNEQFF.

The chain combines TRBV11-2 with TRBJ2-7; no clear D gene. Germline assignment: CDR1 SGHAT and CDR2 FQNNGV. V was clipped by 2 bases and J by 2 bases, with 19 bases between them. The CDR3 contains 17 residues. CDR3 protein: CASSLSFRVTVPYEQYF. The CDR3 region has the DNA TGTGCCAGCAGCTTATCTTTTAGGGTAACCGTTCCCTACGAGCAGTACTTC.